This TCR beta chain was recovered during a study of cytomegalovirus exposure and HLA in healthy donors (TCRdb year 2017). About the investigation overall: According to an earlier analysis of a few hundred of the donors, some 180 million T cells yielded 100 million or so unique TCR beta sequences and approximately 280 Gb of sequence data. An early release covering some 640 HLA-typed donors comprised about 290 gigabases of sequencing data and roughly 85 million unique TCR sequences. The genetic ancestry cluster associated with self-reported Caucasian donors included 81% of the roughly 410 genotyped donors. The aim of the study was to test whether cataloging public T cell receptors could identify signatures of past pathogen exposure. The study profiled the T cell repertoires of under 700 subjects by immunosequencing and related them to cytomegalovirus serostatus. A separate validation cohort of 100 to 150 different subjects was used in addition to the roughly 700-subject first cohort. To predict cytomegalovirus infection status, the study brought together high-throughput TCR immunosequencing, statistical association of individual TCRs with disease status, and machine learning. A later analysis re-analyzed previously published TCR beta repertoires from 650 to 800 donors and added high-resolution HLA genotyping to study TCR occurrence patterns. Rather than drawing on any new phenotypic data, the later analysis identified candidate immune exposures from TCR beta sequences and the way those sequences occurred across donors. To decide whether each TCR beta V gene segment behaved as functional or pseudogenic, an earlier analysis of several hundred of the donors relied on high-throughput TCR beta sequencing. Alongside the repertoire data, information on donor age, sex, ethnicity and CMV serostatus was compiled. Genome-wide SNP genotypes for about 55% of the roughly 670 donors were used in a later genetic analysis, which treated that subset as a discovery cohort. Every repertoire in the discovery cohort had been generated on one and the same sequencing platform. Class I and class II HLA loci were covered by the typing at four-digit resolution. The number of typed donors differed by locus: roughly 620-630 for A, B, C, DRB1 and DQB1; some 500 for DQA1; some 590 for DPA1; and roughly 450 for DPB1. Four to six DR-DQ haplotypes were handled as single units for association and clustering, since linkage in the cohort was strong. Across around 400 genotyped donors of the cohort, an average of about 240,000 unique TCR beta nucleotide sequences per donor were sequenced, and roughly a sixth of those sequences were non-productive.

The CDR3 sequence holds 15 residues, the cysteine and phenylalanine included. Only CDR3 DNA remains: 45 bases, in frame from the first base. The germline V gene encodes CDR1 MNHNS and CDR2 SASEGT. At the junction V is shortened by 3 bases and J by 6 bases; bases outside the gene matches: 3. Library construction relied on the immunoSEQ multiplex PCR assay. For the multiplex PCR, a mixture combining 60 forward primers for TCR Vbeta segments and 13 reverse primers for TCR Jbeta segments was used. The CDR3 region of rearranged TCR beta genes was amplified from genomic DNA with a multiplex PCR assay. Amplified TCR beta libraries were sequenced as 87-base-pair reads on the Illumina HiSeq System. On the authors' methods: In a later analysis, tens of millions of unique TCR beta chains were counted across the 650 to 750 repertoires, and approximately 9.9 million of these chains were shared by at least two donors. Raw reads were error-corrected and collapsed into unique sequences with a nearest-neighbor algorithm that merged closely related sequences to remove PCR and sequencing errors. CDR3 sequences were aligned to IMGT reference sequences to assign V, D and J gene segments. Each retained sequence needed at least a six-nucleotide match to both a V gene segment and a J gene segment. A rearrangement was called productive if the CDR3 had no stop codons and remained in frame with V and J, and every other rearrangement was called non-productive. CDR3 was defined by IMGT convention, running from the second conserved V-encoded cysteine to the conserved J-encoded phenylalanine. The earlier analysis of fewer than 750 of the donors excluded sequences that lacked an unambiguous match to a single V gene segment. In an earlier analysis of approximately 590 of the donors, V segments were called functional above 56.7% productive rearrangements and were called segregating when the between-donor standard deviation exceeded 5%. A statistical classification framework was built for diagnosing cytomegalovirus status from the catalog of TCR beta chain sequences. A later analysis assigned V and J genes by comparing TCR nucleotide sequences with IMGT/GENE-DB human TR gene sequences. A later analysis assigned CDR3 sequences and most-parsimonious VDJ recombination scenarios with the TCRdist pipeline. A later analysis defined each TCR beta chain by its CDR3 amino acid sequence plus V-gene family, and excluded reads lacking a unique V-gene family. In a later analysis, nearly 600 highly shared, low-generation-probability nucleotide sequences were removed to address suspected cross-contamination and a sequencing artifact. In a later analysis, a clonal expansion index was calculated for each public chain from normalized within-repertoire ranks of inferred template counts. In a later analysis, generation probabilities were computed with a VDJ recombination model fitted to out-of-frame rearrangements, and the resulting probabilities were checked against IGoR. A later analysis scored TCR-TCR, TCR-HLA and TCR-CMV co-occurrence with hypergeometric tests, applying a repertoire-size bias correction to TCR pairs. A later analysis estimated false discovery rates by permuting HLA or CMV assignments 20 times. A later analysis grouped co-occurring TCRs with DBSCAN, adding TCRdist sequence similarity when clustering within HLA-allele-positive subsets. Repertoires with fewer than 30,000 or more than 120,000 public chains, plus five repertoires with anomalous nucleotide sharing, were excluded from co-occurrence clustering. As stored in TCRdb, this immuneACCESS dataset retains in-frame rearrangements with V and J assigned. A fraction of the clones does not appear; measured against another copy, unresolved V genes explain less than half of the discrepancy, and the remainder lacks a known reason. That table furnishes V, J and clone size, whereas the DNA furnished D and trimming. For this sample the table gives fewer than 110,000 clones, of which more than 80% were detected only once. The top ten constitute 3% to 4% of the sample.

The cohort consisted of 666 healthy bone marrow donors. All cohort members were sampled while nominally healthy, although unrecorded immune exposures were likely present. The donor tested CMV seronegative and was one of the 352 seronegative cohort members. A peripheral blood sample was collected from each donor, and TCR beta sequencing was performed on peripheral blood mononuclear cells. The Qiagen DNeasy Blood Extraction Kit was used to extract genomic DNA from the blood cell samples. This clone was seen a few times. Its antigen is still unknown. Base qualities are not recorded, but no much larger clone differs from it by a single base. The research as a whole found: Assigning TCR associations to individual alleles was difficult when HLA alleles, especially DR and DQ, strongly co-occurred. Only TCR beta chains were sequenced in this cohort, and the absence of alpha or paired-chain data limited detectable features. Correlated functional status among segregating V segments might reflect linkage disequilibrium, but an unknown experimental factor could not be ruled out. The 87-base-pair reads could not distinguish some IMGT-functional V segments, including TRBV6-2 and TRBV6-3, so those segments were excluded. In a later analysis, several top co-occurrence clusters were reported to appear linked to parvovirus B19, influenza, CMV and Epstein-Barr virus. The classifier was reported to diagnose cytomegalovirus status with high specificity and sensitivity in both the original cohort and the validation cohort. A later analysis found that most CMV-associated TCR beta chains appeared HLA-restricted, with HLA associations seemingly driven largely by CMV exposure. In vitro tests confirmed that a few of the cytomegalovirus-associated TCR beta chains recognize cytomegalovirus antigens. Because some donors lacked HLA typing at each locus, the association tests relied only on the typed subset. A later genetic analysis associated a missense DCLRE1C variant with V-gene and J-gene trimming of TCR beta chains, and an independent cohort replicated the association. In an earlier analysis of 587 of the donors, most TCR beta V segments appeared in productive rearrangements about 87% or about 30% of the time, broadly matching IMGT annotations. In a later analysis, HLA-associated TCR beta chains were found to be more clonally expanded and to have lower generation probabilities than equally common non-associated chains. A later analysis associated 15,000 or so TCR beta sequences with specific HLA alleles at a false discovery rate of 0.05. For the cohort, immune exposure information was limited to CMV serostatus. The presence/absence analyses assumed that sequencing depth was roughly uniform across donors, and that assumption may not be true. The study listed 150 to 200 TCR beta chains as associated with cytomegalovirus. Most TCR sequences were seen in very few donors, while some public TCRs were found in many individuals. A further reported finding was that TCR beta sequences accurately predicted the HLA-A and HLA-B alleles for most subjects in the first cohort. A cluster of highly shared sequence variants was judged likely to represent a technical artifact of the sequencing pipeline. In a later analysis, the rate of TCR association differed among HLA loci, with DRB1 alleles having the most associated TCRs and HLA-C alleles having the fewest. It was suggested by the authors that the approach could potentially be generalized to other disease states and immunological phenotypes. According to a later genetic analysis, donors in an Asian-associated ancestry cluster had fewer N-insertions in productive TCRs than the approximately 630-donor mean. The earlier analysis of approximately 540 of the donors excluded 15 to 20 rarely observed V segments, including chromosome 9 orphons, because counts were too low.

The receptor chain draws on TRBV6-1 and TRBJ2-3, with TRBD2 matching 13 junction bases. The TCR comes from a young man in good health and CMV-seronegative. The sequenced material came from PBMCs. The nucleotide sequence is TGTGCCAGCAGTGAGACTAGCGGGAGGCCGGATACGCAGTATTTT. This encodes CASSETSGRPDTQYF.